A selection of T cell receptor beta chains follows, all from one sample in a study of identical twins. TCRdb re-called the 5' RACE reads with MiXCR, one entry per CDR3 protein. The profile shows 200,000 to 250,000 distinct CDR3 sequences, approximately 7% of them singletons. The same sample was also studied in work on yellow fever vaccine responses in identical twins.

Sequenced input: memory (CD45RO+) T cells sorted from blood. These receptors originate from a woman younger than 35 in good health. CDR3s include the opening cysteine and the closing phenylalanine or tryptophan.

TRBJ2-2 | TRBV2 | CASNRDYLTGELFF
TRBJ1-2 | TRBV12-3/TRBV12-4 | CASSQQRQGRTNYGYTF
TRBJ2-2 | TRBV2 | CASSEVGVDRGTGELFF
TRBJ2-1 | TRBV3-1 | CASSQDHGSGGLNEQFF
TRBJ2-1 | TRBV2 | CASSPGVTASFNNEQFF
TRBJ2-2 | TRBV5-1 | CASHPGQDTGELFF
TRBJ1-1 | TRBV4-1 | CASSQYPTGSNTEAFF
TRBJ2-1 | TRBV12-3/TRBV12-4 | CASIKGRGGSRDEQFF
TRBJ1-2 | TRBV29-1 | CSVDPGGGGYTF
TRBJ2-5 | TRBV7-9 | CASSPRDSGRTQYF
TRBJ2-7 | TRBV6-1 | CASSFRDSSYEQYF
TRBJ2-1 | TRBV20-1 | CSVPAHLSYNEQFF
TRBJ2-5 | TRBV27 | CANGFRANNPETQYF
TRBJ1-2 | TRBV2 | CASRQGGGYGYTF
TRBJ2-1 | TRBV10-2 | CASGSTSGGFLYNEQFF
TRBJ2-7 | TRBV7-2 | CASRAGAGYEQYF
TRBJ2-5 | TRBV5-5 | CASSFGGTGRQETQYF
TRBJ2-1 | TRBV15 | CATSRQGNEQFF
TRBJ2-3 | TRBV6-6 | CASSQISDTQYF
TRBJ2-5 | TRBV20-1 | CSALGIIETQYF
TRBJ2-3 | TRBV7-2 | CASSWRTARDTQYF
TRBJ2-1 | TRBV4-1 | CASSQVRPTHEQFF
TRBJ1-2 | TRBV28 | CASSLYPGGYTF
TRBJ2-2 | TRBV6-4 | CASSEGFTGELFF
TRBJ2-5 | TRBV20-1 | CSASRGGWGGETQYF
TRBJ2-2 | TRBV6-1 | CASSEGGIATGELFF
TRBJ1-5 | TRBV29-1 | CSVGDRGYNQPQHF
TRBJ1-3 | TRBV20-1 | CSASYLKGQSSGNTIYF
TRBJ2-7 | TRBV12-3/TRBV12-4 | CASTLGTSGDYEQYF
TRBJ1-2 | TRBV24-1 | CATRMGGVGYTF
TRBJ1-1 | TRBV12-3/TRBV12-4 | CASSFGRGNTEAFF
TRBJ1-6 | TRBV12-3/TRBV12-4 | CASSLAGTAASPLHF
TRBJ2-1 | TRBV7-6 | CASSPALAASYNEQFF
TRBJ2-2 | TRBV10-3 | CAISDIGGSTGELFF
TRBJ1-6 | TRBV10-2 | CASSESGSGSPLHF
TRBJ2-2 | TRBV7-9 | CASTSQANTGELFF
TRBJ1-4 | TRBV7-9 | CASSPSGRGEKLFF
TRBJ1-1 | TRBV6-2/TRBV6-3 | CASSYFGGFEAFF
TRBJ2-5 | TRBV4-1 | CASSHDREETQYF
TRBJ1-2 | TRBV2 | CASRQEVDINYGYTF
TRBJ2-3 | TRBV4-1 | CASSLVAGGPKDTQYF
TRBJ1-2 | TRBV29-1 | CSVAGGLELENYGYTF
TRBJ2-2 | TRBV19 | CASSKGGLAGRTGELFF
TRBJ2-1 | TRBV10-2 | CASSEYTTPNDEQFF
TRBJ1-3 | TRBV4-2 | CASSQDRGRQGSGNTIYF
TRBJ2-5 | TRBV10-3 | CAISVLGLAGRQETQYF
TRBJ1-2 | TRBV5-1 | CASSDGSIGRANYGYTF
TRBJ2-5 | TRBV6-5 | CASSYSVYQETQYF
TRBJ2-5 | TRBV12-3/TRBV12-4 | CASSLARVPQETQYF
TRBJ2-2 | TRBV27 | CASSPKDRVNGELFF
TRBJ1-2 | TRBV20-1 | CSARDQTGGAFDYGYTF